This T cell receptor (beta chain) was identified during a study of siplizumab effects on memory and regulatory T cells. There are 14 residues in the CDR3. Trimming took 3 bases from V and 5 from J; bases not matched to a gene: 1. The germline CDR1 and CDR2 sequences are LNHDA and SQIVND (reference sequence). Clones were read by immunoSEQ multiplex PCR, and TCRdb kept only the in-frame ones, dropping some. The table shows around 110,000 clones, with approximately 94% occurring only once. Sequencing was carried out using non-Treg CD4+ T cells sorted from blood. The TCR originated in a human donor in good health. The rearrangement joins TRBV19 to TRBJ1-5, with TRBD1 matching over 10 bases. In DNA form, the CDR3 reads TGTGCCAGTAGTATCGGGACAGGGGATCAGCCCCAGCATTTT. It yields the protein CASSIGTGDQPQHF. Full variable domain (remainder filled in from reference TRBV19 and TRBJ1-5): DGGITQSPKYLFRKEGQNVTLSCEQNLNHDAMYWYRQDPGQGLRLIYYSQIVNDFQKGDIAEGYSVSREKKESFPLTVTSAQKNPTAFYLCASSIGTGDQPQHFGDGTRLSIL.